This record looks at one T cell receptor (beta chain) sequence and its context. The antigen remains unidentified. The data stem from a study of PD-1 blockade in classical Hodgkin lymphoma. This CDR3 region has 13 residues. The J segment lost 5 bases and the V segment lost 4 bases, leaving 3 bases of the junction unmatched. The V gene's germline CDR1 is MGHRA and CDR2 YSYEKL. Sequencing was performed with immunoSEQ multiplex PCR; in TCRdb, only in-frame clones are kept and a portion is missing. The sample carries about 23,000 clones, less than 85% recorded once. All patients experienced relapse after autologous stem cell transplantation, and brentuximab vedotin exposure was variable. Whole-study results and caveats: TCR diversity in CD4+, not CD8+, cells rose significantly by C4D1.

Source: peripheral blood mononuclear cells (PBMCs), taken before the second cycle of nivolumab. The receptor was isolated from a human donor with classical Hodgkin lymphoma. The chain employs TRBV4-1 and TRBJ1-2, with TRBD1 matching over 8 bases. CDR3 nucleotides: TGCGCCAGCAGCCCCCAGGGGGCTTATGGCTACACCTTC. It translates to CASSPQGAYGYTF.